This entry is about one T cell receptor beta chain. These data belong to a study of technical replicates of blood from a few donors. Measured with immunoSEQ multiplex PCR; TCRdb has only the in-frame clones, and not every one. The sample lists tens of thousands of clones; around 90% were seen once. V lost 4 bases and J 6 bases, leaving 19 bases between the germline ends. The V gene's germline CDR1 is SGHRS and CDR2 YFSETQ. The CDR3 runs 15 residues. The receptor was derived from a human donor in good health. The sequencing sample was made of T cells isolated from PBMCs. V and J are TRBV5-1 and TRBJ1-1; D perhaps matches TRBD1 (6 bases). The DNA of the CDR3 is TGCGCCAGCAGCGGGACGATGATTCAGGGGTCTGAAGCTTTCTTT. Encoded protein: CASSGTMIQGSEAFF. Full variable domain (remainder filled in from reference TRBV5-1 and TRBJ1-1): KAGVTQTPRYLIKTRGQQVTLSCSPISGHRSVSWYQQTPGQGLQFLFEYFSETQRNKGNFPGRFSGRQFSNSRSEMNVSTLELGDSALYLCASSGTMIQGSEAFFGQGTRLTVV.